This T cell receptor (beta chain) appears in the sequencing data of a study of shared clonotypes between healthy human individuals (TCRdb year 2020). For the study in its entirety: Three men and a couple of women, aged 18 to 49 years, made up the cohort. Per donor, three plates each were used for CD4 naive and CD4 memory, two for CD8 naive, and one for CD8 memory. To estimate repertoire size and how much clonotypes are shared between individuals, the study performed deep sequencing of blood TCR repertoires from five healthy adults. Different laboratories and diverse techniques were used to prepare libraries and sequence TCR repertoires, to increase sequencing depth and limit assay-specific biases. Each donor's leukapheresis produced roughly between roughly 0.85 and 9.5 billion PBMCs. On the study overall, not on this receptor specifically: Sampling was restricted to blood, and TCR repertoires in tissue are likely to differ from TCR repertoires in blood. Across several donors, approximately 4.9% of naive CD4, roughly 3.4% of naive CD8, around 2.1% of memory CD4, and approximately 0.4% of memory CD8 clonotypes were shared. Compared with non-shared clonotypes, the clonotypes found in all four sorted-subset donors had higher generation probabilities. Even with the large sequencing depth, rarefaction of the sorted-subset datasets indicated that sequencing was incomplete. Naive subsets generally had larger estimated clonotype richness than memory subsets did. The small number of donors limited the genetic and exposure-history diversity represented. Based on pairwise subsampling, the degree of clonotype sharing among donors was expected to be affected by sequencing depth.

Reading the germline V gene gives CDR1 KGHSH and CDR2 LQKENI. Taken from cysteine to phenylalanine, the CDR3 has 13 residues. CDR3 DNA is the only sequence kept; it has 39 bases, read in frame from the first base. V is clipped by 4 bases and J by 6 bases, and the sequence between their germline boundaries is 10 bases long. The donors were healthy, HIV-negative adults who had no recently reported acute infections or vaccinations. All donors were Caucasian adults living in Nashville, Tennessee, USA. CD4+ T cells were enriched through magnetic negative selection, after which naive cells were positively selected on CD45RA and the remaining negative fraction served as the memory subset. Blood was collected by leukapheresis, and PBMCs were isolated by Ficoll-Histopaque density gradient centrifugation and then cryopreserved in liquid nitrogen vapor phase. Analytical flow cytometry was used to check the purity and quantity of every magnetically sorted T cell population. From each sorted fraction, genomic DNA was isolated and quantified by UV absorbance on a Nanodrop 2000c.

TCR CDR3 regions were amplified from genomic DNA by multiplex PCR using the deep immunoSEQ assay. Extracted genomic DNA from each cell subset was spread evenly across all wells of several immunoSEQ 96-well plates, with each plate serving as a replicate. For sorted subsets, each replicate PCR was loaded with roughly 0.2 ug genomic DNA, equivalent to 25,000 to 35,000 T cell genomes. Purified libraries were measured with a Qubit 3.0 fluorometer, size-checked on a Bioanalyzer 2100, and measured again with the KAPA Library Quantification kit. A separate single-read 150-cycle Illumina NextSeq 550 flow cell was used to sequence each immunoSEQ 96-well plate. Per the original workflow: The immunoSEQ output contained only junctional sequences without quality scores, so filtering could not match that applied to full-length reads. Sequences were annotated with PyIR, a Python wrapper for IgBLAST v1.9, and V/J genes and CDR3 were assigned using IMGT germline references. Reads with weak V/J assignments (E-value above 1e-6), missing CDR3, stop codons, out-of-frame junctions, or ambiguous translated residues were removed. V3J clonotypes were defined as sequences sharing the same inferred V gene, J gene, and CDR3 amino acid sequence. Percentage overlap between repertoires was computed as shared unique clonotypes divided by the size of the smaller repertoire. RTK rarefaction, the Chao1 estimator, and Recon v2.1 estimates of unobserved clonotypes were used to assess repertoire richness. OLGA was used to compute generation probabilities for all TCRbeta clonotypes that the gDNA method yielded from a few donors. TCRdb limited this immuneACCESS table to in-frame rearrangements with V and J called. A share of clones is missing; checked studies link under half to unresolved V genes, and the rest is unexplained. The V and J calls and the clone size are those of that table, but D and trimming were determined from the DNA. Here the sample has about 960,000 clones; around 80% occur a single time. The ten most abundant clones make up about 1.5% of the sample.

In its sample, this clone was seen a few times. No cognate antigen has been identified for it. No base qualities exist here, and no much larger clone lies one base off it. Recombination connected TRBV18 to TRBJ1-5; TRBD1 is a weak D gene call, 5 bases matching. This TCR was recovered from a man younger than 30 in good health. Specimen: memory CD4+ T cells sorted from blood. What this sample's cell subset or site label stands for: CD45RA-negative fraction. The CDR3 reads CASSQGFTQPQHF. The DNA sequence is given as TGTGCCAGCTCACAGGGGTTCACTCAGCCCCAGCATTTT.